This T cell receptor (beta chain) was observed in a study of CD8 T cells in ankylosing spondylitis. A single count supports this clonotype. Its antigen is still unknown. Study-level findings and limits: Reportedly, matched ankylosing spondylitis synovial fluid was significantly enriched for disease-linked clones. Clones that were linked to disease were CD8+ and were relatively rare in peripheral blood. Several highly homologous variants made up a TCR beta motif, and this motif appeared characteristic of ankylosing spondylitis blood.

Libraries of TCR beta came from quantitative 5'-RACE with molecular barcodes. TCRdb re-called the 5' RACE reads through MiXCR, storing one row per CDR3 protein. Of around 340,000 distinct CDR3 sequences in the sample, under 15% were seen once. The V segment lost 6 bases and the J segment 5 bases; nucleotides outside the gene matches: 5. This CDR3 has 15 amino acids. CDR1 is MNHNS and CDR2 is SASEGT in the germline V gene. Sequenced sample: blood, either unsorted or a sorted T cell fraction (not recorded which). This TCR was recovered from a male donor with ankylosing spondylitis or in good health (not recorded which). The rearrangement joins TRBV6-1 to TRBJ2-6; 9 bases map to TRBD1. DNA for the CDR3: TGTGCCAGCAGCGATGGACAGGGGAGGGCCAACGTCCTGACTTTC. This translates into CASSDGQGRANVLTF.